This TCR beta chain was obtained from a study of cytomegalovirus exposure and HLA in healthy donors (dated by TCRdb to 2016 to 2017). General notes on the study: In an earlier analysis of under 750 of the donors, 250 to 350 Gb of sequence data and 100 million or so unique TCR beta sequences from 180 million or so T cells were reported. The study was designed to test whether signatures of past pathogen exposure could be identified by cataloging public T cell receptors. Approximately 310 gigabases of sequencing data and around 80 million unique TCR sequences made up an early release that covered several hundred HLA-typed donors. An earlier analysis of nearly 600 of the donors applied high-throughput TCR beta sequencing to assess whether each TCR beta V gene segment acted as functional or pseudogenic. To predict cytomegalovirus infection status, the study combined high-throughput TCR immunosequencing, statistical association of individual TCRs with disease status, and machine learning. A separate validation cohort of approximately 130 different subjects was used in addition to the approximately 610-subject first cohort. Roughly five DR-DQ haplotypes were handled as single units for association and clustering because linkage in the cohort was strong. Across approximately 420 genotyped donors of the cohort, an average of about 250,000 unique TCR beta nucleotide sequences per donor were sequenced, and roughly 20% of those sequences were non-productive. The study used immunosequencing to profile the T cell repertoires of around 600 subjects and linked those repertoires to cytomegalovirus serostatus. The number of donors typed differed by locus, with roughly 629-640 for A, B, C, DRB1 and DQB1, roughly 550 for DQA1, nearly 610 for DPA1, and 400 to 490 for DPB1. HLA typing covered class I and class II loci at four-digit resolution. A later genetic analysis used genome-wide SNP genotypes for about three fifths of the roughly 700 donors, treating that subset as a discovery cohort. Rather than using new phenotypic data, the later analysis identified candidate immune exposures from TCR beta sequences and from how often those sequences occurred across donors. A later analysis re-analyzed previously published TCR beta repertoires from 666 donors and added high-resolution HLA genotyping to study TCR occurrence patterns. Every discovery cohort repertoire had been produced on one sequencing platform. Of the roughly 400 genotyped donors, around 81% fell in the genetic ancestry cluster associated with self-reported Caucasian donors. Alongside the repertoire data, information on donor age, sex, ethnicity and CMV serostatus was compiled.

The library was obtained by the immunoSEQ multiplex PCR assay. The multiplex PCR relied on a mix of 60 forward primers for TCR Vbeta segments and 13 reverse primers for TCR Jbeta segments. The CDR3 region of rearranged TCR beta genes was amplified from genomic DNA with a multiplex PCR assay. The Illumina HiSeq System was used to sequence the amplified TCR beta libraries as 87-base-pair reads. In the authors' own workflow: In a later analysis, some 80 million unique TCR beta chains were counted across the roughly 610 repertoires, and roughly 11 million of these chains were shared by at least two donors. Raw reads were error-corrected and collapsed into unique sequences by a nearest-neighbor algorithm in which closely related sequences were merged to remove PCR and sequencing errors. To assign V, D and J gene segments, CDR3 sequences were aligned to IMGT reference sequences. For a sequence to be retained, at least a six-nucleotide match to both a V gene segment and a J gene segment was required. A rearrangement counted as productive if the CDR3 had no stop codons and remained in frame with V and J, and every other rearrangement counted as non-productive. CDR3 was defined according to IMGT convention as the region running from the second conserved V-encoded cysteine to the conserved J-encoded phenylalanine. The earlier analysis of 500 to 600 of the donors excluded sequences that lacked an unambiguous match to a single V gene segment. An earlier analysis of around 600 of the donors classified V segments as functional when productive rearrangements were above 56.7% and as segregating when the standard deviation between donors was above 5%. To diagnose cytomegalovirus status from the catalog of TCR beta chain sequences, a statistical classification framework was built. In a later analysis, V and J genes were assigned by comparing TCR nucleotide sequences against IMGT/GENE-DB human TR gene sequences. In a later analysis, CDR3 sequences and most-parsimonious VDJ recombination scenarios were assigned using the TCRdist pipeline. In a later analysis, each TCR beta chain was defined by its CDR3 amino acid sequence together with its V-gene family, and reads lacking a unique V-gene family were excluded. To address suspected cross-contamination and a sequencing artifact, a later analysis removed a few hundred highly shared, low-generation-probability nucleotide sequences. In a later analysis, a clonal expansion index was calculated for each public chain from normalized within-repertoire ranks of inferred template counts. In a later analysis, generation probabilities were computed with a VDJ recombination model fitted to out-of-frame rearrangements, and the resulting probabilities were checked against IGoR. In a later analysis, TCR-TCR, TCR-HLA and TCR-CMV co-occurrence was scored with hypergeometric tests, and a repertoire-size bias correction was applied to TCR pairs. A later analysis estimated false discovery rates by permuting HLA or CMV assignments 20 times. A later analysis grouped co-occurring TCRs with DBSCAN, adding TCRdist sequence similarity when clustering within HLA-allele-positive subsets. Repertoires with fewer than 30,000 or more than 120,000 public chains were left out of co-occurrence clustering, as were roughly five repertoires with anomalous nucleotide sharing. Imported from immuneACCESS, the table was reduced by TCRdb to in-frame sequences with V and J called. These copies leave out some clones; in studies compared against another copy, an unresolved V gene accounts for under half, and the cause of the remainder is not known. The V and J calls and clone size were taken over from that table, and D and trimming were inferred from the DNA. This sample holds about 170,000 clones; 84% were observed only once. Around 4.9% of the sample lies in the top ten.

What the work shows at the level of the full study, not this receptor alone: The authors suggested that the approach could potentially be extended to other disease states and immunological phenotypes. According to a later analysis, most CMV-associated TCR beta chains appeared to be HLA-restricted, and the HLA associations seemed to be driven largely by CMV exposure. Broadly in line with IMGT annotations, most TCR beta V segments showed up in productive rearrangements about 87% or about 30% of the time in an earlier analysis of approximately 640 of the donors. In a later analysis, several top co-occurrence clusters were reported to appear linked to parvovirus B19, influenza, CMV and Epstein-Barr virus. A total of 164 TCR beta chains were listed by the study as associated with cytomegalovirus. Most TCR sequences were seen in very few donors, while some public TCRs were found in many individuals. Compared with equally common non-associated chains, HLA-associated TCR beta chains in a later analysis were more clonally expanded and had lower generation probabilities. A later genetic analysis associated a missense DCLRE1C variant with V-gene and J-gene trimming of TCR beta chains, and an independent cohort replicated the association. Specific HLA alleles were associated with more than 15,000 TCR beta sequences at a false discovery rate of 0.05 in a later analysis. A cluster of highly shared sequence variants was judged likely to be a technical artifact of the sequencing pipeline. Because some donors lacked HLA typing at each locus, the association tests relied only on the typed subset. A later analysis found that TCR association rates varied across HLA loci, with DRB1 alleles showing the most associated TCRs and HLA-C alleles the fewest. Only TCR beta chains were sequenced in this cohort, and the absence of alpha or paired-chain data limited detectable features. Three of the identified cytomegalovirus-associated TCR beta chains were confirmed in vitro to be specific for cytomegalovirus antigens. The only immune exposure information available for the cohort was CMV serostatus. When HLA alleles, especially DR and DQ, strongly co-occurred, attributing TCR associations to individual alleles was difficult. The earlier analysis of nearly 600 of the donors excluded some 15 rarely observed V segments, including chromosome 9 orphons, because counts were too low. A further reported finding was that TCR beta sequences accurately predicted the HLA-A and HLA-B alleles for most subjects in the first cohort. In both the original and validation cohorts, the classifier was reported to diagnose cytomegalovirus status with high specificity and sensitivity. Roughly uniform sequencing depth across donors was assumed in presence/absence analyses, although this assumption may not hold. Linkage disequilibrium might explain the correlated functional status among segregating V segments, but an unknown experimental factor could not be excluded. Compared with the approximately 720-donor mean, donors in an Asian-associated ancestry cluster had fewer N-insertions in productive TCRs, according to a later genetic analysis.

In regard to this clone: Its antigen is currently not known. The input lacks base qualities; no much larger clone sits a single base away.

The cohort consisted of approximately 670 healthy bone marrow donors. Cohort members were all nominally healthy when sampled, although unrecorded immune exposures were likely present. The donor tested CMV seronegative, placing the donor among the 350 or so seronegative members of the cohort. A peripheral blood sample was collected from each donor, and TCR beta sequencing was performed on peripheral blood mononuclear cells. Genomic DNA extraction from the blood cell samples was performed with the Qiagen DNeasy Blood Extraction Kit. The TCR originated in a man aged 18-30 years in good health and CMV-seronegative. The sample was PBMCs.

The CDR3 here reads CASSLSRAGHVEAFF. Here is the DNA: TGTGCCAGCAGTTTATCCCGGGCAGGACACGTTGAAGCTTTCTTT. The chain was built from TRBV28 and TRBJ1-1; TRBD1 is possibly the D segment (5 matching bases). The germline V gene provides CDR1 MDHEN and CDR2 SYDVKM. The CDR3 contains 15 residues, cysteine and phenylalanine counted. Left in the record is the CDR3 DNA by itself, 45 bases read in frame from the first base. V is cut by 1 base and J by 7 bases, and the space between the germline ends is 16 bases.